The clone carrying this T cell receptor beta chain was counted between two and nine times. The antigen is not known. This specimen comes from a study of CD8 T cells in ankylosing spondylitis. Findings of the study overall: Disease-linked clones were reportedly significantly enriched in matched ankylosing spondylitis synovial fluid. Some of the motif variants had earlier been found in reactive arthritis patients' fluid and blood. In ankylosing spondylitis blood, a motif of roughly 8 highly homologous TCR beta variants appeared characteristic.

Molecular-barcoded quantitative 5'-RACE produced these TCR beta libraries. TCRdb re-called the 5' RACE reads through MiXCR, storing one row per CDR3 protein. Of about 200,000 distinct CDR3 sequences detected, around a quarter appear once; the ten largest clones hold about 6.9%. Deletions cut 3 bases from V and 1 base from J, with 10 bases between. Germline V gene sequence: CDR1 DFQATT, CDR2 SNEGSKA (reference sequence). CDR3 size: 13 residues. The V and J genes are TRBV20-1 and TRBJ2-7; D not resolved. This receptor was taken from a male donor with ankylosing spondylitis or in good health (not recorded which). The specimen sequenced was blood, either unsorted or a sorted T cell fraction (not recorded which). The DNA for the CDR3 is TGCAGTGCTAGGGACCGACTGTCCTACGAGCAGTACTTC. Protein product: CSARDRLSYEQYF.